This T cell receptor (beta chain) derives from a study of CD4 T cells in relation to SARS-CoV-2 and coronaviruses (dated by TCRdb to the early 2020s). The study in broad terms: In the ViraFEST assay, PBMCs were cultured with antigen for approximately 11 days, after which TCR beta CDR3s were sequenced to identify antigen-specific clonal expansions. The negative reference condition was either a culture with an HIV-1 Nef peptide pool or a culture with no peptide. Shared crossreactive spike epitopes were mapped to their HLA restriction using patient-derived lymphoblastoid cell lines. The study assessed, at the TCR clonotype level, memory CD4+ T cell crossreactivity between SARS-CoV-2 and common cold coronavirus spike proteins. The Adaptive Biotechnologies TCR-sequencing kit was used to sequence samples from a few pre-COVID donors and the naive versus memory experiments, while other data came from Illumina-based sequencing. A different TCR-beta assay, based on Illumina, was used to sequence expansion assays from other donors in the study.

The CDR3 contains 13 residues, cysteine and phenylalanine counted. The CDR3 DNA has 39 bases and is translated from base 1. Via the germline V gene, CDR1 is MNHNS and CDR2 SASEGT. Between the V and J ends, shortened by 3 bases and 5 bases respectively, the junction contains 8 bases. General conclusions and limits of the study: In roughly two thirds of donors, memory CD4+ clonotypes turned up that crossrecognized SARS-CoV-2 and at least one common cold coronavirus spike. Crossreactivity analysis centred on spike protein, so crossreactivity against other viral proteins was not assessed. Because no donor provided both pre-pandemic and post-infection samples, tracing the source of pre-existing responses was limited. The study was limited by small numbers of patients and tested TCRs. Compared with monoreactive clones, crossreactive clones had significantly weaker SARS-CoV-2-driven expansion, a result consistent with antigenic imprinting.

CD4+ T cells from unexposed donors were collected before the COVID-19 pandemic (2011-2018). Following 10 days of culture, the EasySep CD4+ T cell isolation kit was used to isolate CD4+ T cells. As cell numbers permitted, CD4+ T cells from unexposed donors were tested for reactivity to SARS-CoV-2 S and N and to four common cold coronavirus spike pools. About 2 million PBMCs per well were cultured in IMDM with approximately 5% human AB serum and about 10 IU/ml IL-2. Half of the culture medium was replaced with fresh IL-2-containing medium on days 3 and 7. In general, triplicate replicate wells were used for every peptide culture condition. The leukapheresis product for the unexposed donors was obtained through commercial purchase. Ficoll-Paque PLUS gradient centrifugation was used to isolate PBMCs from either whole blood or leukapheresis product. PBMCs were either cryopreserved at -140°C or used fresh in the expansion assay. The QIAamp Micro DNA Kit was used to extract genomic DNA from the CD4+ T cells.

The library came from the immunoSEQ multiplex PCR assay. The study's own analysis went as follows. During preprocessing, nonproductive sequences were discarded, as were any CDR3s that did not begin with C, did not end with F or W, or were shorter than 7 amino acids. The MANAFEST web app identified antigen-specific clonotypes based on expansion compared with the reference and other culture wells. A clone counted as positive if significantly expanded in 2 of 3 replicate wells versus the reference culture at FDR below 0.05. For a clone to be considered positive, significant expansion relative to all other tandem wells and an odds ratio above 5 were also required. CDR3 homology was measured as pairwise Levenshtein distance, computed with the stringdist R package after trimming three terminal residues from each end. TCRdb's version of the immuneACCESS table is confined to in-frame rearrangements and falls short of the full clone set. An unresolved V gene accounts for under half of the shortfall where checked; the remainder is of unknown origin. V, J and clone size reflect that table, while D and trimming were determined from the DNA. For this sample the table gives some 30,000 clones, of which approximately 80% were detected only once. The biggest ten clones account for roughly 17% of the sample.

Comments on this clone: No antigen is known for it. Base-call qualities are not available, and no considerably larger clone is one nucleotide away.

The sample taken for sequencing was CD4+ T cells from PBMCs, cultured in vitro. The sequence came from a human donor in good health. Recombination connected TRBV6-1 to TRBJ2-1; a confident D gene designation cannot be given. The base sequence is TGTGCCAGCAGTGAGTCGACAAACAATGAGCAGTTCTTC. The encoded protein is CASSESTNNEQFF.